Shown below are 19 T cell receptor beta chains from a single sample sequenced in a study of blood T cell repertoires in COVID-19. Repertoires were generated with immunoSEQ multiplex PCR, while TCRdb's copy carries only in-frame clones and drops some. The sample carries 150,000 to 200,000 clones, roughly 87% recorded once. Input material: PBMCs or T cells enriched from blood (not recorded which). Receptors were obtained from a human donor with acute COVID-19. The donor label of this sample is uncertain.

The CDR3 nucleotides read TGTGCCAGCAGTGTAGGCAGGGGAACCTACGAGCAGTACTTC. This gives the protein CASSVGRGTYEQYF. The genes are TRBV2 and TRBJ2-7; D is perhaps TRBD1 (6 bases). Germline CDR1 SNHLY, CDR2 FYNNEI. The CDR3 is made up of 14 amino acids. Trimming removed 4 bases at V and 2 bases at J, with 12 bases between.

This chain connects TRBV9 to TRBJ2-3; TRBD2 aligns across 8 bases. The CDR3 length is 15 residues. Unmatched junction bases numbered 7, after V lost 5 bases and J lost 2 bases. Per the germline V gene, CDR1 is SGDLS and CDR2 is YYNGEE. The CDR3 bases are TGTGCCAGCAGGCCAACGGGGGGGCCCACAGATACGCAGTATTTT. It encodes CASRPTGGPTDTQYF.

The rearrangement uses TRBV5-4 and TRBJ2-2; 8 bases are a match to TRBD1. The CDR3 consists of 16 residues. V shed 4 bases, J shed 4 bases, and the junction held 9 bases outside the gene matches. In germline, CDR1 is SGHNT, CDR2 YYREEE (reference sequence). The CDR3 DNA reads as TGTGCCAGCAGCCCGGGACAGGAGAGGAGCACCGGGGAGCTGTTTTTT. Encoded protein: CASSPGQERSTGELFF.

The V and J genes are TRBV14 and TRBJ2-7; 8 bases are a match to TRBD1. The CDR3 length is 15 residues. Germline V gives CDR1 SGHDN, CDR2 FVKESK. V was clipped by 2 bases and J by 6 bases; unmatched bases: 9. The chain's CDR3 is CASSQFPRGLSEQYF. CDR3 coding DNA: TGTGCCAGCAGCCAATTCCCCAGGGGGCTAAGCGAGCAGTACTTC.

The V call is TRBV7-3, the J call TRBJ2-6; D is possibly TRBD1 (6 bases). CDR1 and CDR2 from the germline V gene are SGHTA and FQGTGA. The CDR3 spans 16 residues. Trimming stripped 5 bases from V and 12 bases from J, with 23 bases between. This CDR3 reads CASSPDPQGKELVLTF. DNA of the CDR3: TGTGCCAGCAGCCCCGACCCCCAGGGGAAAGAGCTCGTCCTGACTTTC.

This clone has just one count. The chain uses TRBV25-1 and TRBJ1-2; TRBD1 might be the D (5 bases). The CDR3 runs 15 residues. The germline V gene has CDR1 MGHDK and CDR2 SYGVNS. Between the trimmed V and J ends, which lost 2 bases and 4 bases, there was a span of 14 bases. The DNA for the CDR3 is TGTGCCAGCAGTGAAGATGAAGGGGATGTCTATGGCTACACCTTC. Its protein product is CASSEDEGDVYGYTF.

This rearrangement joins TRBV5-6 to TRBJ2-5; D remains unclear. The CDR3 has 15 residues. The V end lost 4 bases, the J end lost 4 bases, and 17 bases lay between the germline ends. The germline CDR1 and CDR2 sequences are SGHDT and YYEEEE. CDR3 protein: CASSAKTRRRETQYF. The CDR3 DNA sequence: TGTGCCAGCAGCGCTAAGACCCGGCGGAGAGAGACCCAGTACTTC. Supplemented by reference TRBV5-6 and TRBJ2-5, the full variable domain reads DAGVTQSPTHLIKTRGQQVTLRCSPKSGHDTVSWYQQALGQGPQFIFQYYEEEERQRGNFPDRFSGHQFPNYSSELNVNALLLGDSALYLCASSAKTRRRETQYFGPGTRLLVL.

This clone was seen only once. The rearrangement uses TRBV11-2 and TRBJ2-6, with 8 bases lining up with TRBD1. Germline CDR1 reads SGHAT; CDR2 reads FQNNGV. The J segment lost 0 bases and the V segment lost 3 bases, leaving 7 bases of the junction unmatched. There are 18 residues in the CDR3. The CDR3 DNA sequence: TGTGCCAGCAGCTTTTTTCTGGACAGGGACTCTGGGGCCAACGTCCTGACTTTC. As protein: CASSFFLDRDSGANVLTF.

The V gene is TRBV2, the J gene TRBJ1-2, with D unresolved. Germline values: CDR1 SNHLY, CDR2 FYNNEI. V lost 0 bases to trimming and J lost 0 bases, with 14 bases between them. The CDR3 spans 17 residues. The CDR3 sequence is CASSEAVPQPPNYGYTF. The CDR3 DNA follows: TGTGCCAGCAGTGAAGCGGTACCACAACCTCCTAACTATGGCTACACCTTC.

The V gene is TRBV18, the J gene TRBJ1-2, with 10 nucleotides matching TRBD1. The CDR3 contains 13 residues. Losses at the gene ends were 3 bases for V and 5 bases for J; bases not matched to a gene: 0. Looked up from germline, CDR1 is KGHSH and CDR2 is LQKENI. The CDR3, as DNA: TGTGCCAGCTCACCGGGACAGGGGTATGGCTACACCTTC. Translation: CASSPGQGYGYTF.

The chain's CDR3 is CATSDVGQPFSPWGYTF. DNA for the CDR3: TGTGCCACCAGTGATGTGGGACAGCCCTTCTCCCCCTGGGGCTACACCTTC. The chain uses TRBV24-1 and TRBJ1-2; 7 nucleotides agree with TRBD1. The ends lost 3 bases at V and 8 bases at J; junction bases unmatched: 17. This CDR3 is 17 amino acids long. CDR1 is KGHDR, CDR2 SFDVKD, per germline.

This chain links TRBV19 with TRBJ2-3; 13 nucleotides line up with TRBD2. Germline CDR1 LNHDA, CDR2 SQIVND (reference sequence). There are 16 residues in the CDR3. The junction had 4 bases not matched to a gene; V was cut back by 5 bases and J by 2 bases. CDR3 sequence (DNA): TGTGCCAGTAGTCTACTAGCGGGGGGGCCCACAGATACGCAGTATTTT. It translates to CASSLLAGGPTDTQYF. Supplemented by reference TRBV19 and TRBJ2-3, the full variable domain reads DGGITQSPKYLFRKEGQNVTLSCEQNLNHDAMYWYRQDPGQGLRLIYYSQIVNDFQKGDIAEGYSVSREKKESFPLTVTSAQKNPTAFYLCASSLLAGGPTDTQYFGPGTRLTVL.

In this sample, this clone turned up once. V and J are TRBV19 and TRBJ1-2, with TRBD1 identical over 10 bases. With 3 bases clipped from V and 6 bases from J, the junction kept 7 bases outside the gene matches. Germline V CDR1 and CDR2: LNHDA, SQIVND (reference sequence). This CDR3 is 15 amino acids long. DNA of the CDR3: TGTGCCAGTAGTATGCCCGACAGGGGGCTGGATGGCTACACCTTC. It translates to CASSMPDRGLDGYTF.

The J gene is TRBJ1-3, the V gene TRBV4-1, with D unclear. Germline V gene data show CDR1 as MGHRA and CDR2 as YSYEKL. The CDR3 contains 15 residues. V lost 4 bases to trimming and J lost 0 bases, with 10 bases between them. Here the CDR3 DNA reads TGCGCCAGCAGCCCGAGGCATCACTCTGGAAACACCATATATTTT. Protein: CASSPRHHSGNTIYF.

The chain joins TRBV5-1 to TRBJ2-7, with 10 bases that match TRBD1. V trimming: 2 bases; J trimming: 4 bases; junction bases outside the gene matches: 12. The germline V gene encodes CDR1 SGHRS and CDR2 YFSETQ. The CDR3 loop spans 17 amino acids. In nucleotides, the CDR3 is TGCGCCAGCAGCTTCCGTATCGACAGGGGGCGCGTATACGAGCAGTACTTC. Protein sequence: CASSFRIDRGRVYEQYF. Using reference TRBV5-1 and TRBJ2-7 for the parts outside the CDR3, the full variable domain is KAGVTQTPRYLIKTRGQQVTLSCSPISGHRSVSWYQQTPGQGLQFLFEYFSETQRNKGNFPGRFSGRQFSNSRSEMNVSTLELGDSALYLCASSFRIDRGRVYEQYFGPGTRLTVT.

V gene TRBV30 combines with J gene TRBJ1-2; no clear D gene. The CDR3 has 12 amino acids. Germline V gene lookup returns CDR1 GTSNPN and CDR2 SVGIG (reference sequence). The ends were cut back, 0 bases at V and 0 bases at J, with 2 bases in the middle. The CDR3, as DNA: TGTGCCTGGAGTGTCGCTAACTATGGCTACACCTTC. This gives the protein CAWSVANYGYTF.

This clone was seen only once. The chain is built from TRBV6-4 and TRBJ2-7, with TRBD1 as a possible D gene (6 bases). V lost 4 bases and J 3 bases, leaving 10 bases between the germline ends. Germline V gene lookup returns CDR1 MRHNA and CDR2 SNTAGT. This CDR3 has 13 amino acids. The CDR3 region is CASSGGRGYEQYF. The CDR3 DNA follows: TGTGCCAGCAGTGGTGGCAGGGGCTACGAGCAGTACTTC.

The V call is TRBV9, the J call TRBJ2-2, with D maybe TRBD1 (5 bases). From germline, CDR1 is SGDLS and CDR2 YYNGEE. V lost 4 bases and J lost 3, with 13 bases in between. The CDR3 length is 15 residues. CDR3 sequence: CASSPGALDTGELFF. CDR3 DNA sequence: TGTGCCAGCAGCCCTGGGGCCCTGGACACCGGGGAGCTGTTTTTT.

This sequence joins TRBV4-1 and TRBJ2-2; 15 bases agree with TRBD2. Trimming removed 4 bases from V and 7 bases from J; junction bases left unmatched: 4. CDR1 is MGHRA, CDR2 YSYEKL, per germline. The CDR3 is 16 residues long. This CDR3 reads CASSPGTSGGNGELFF. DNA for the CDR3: TGCGCCAGCAGCCCAGGGACTAGCGGGGGGAACGGGGAGCTGTTTTTT.